This T cell receptor beta chain was sequenced during a study of blood T cell repertoires in COVID-19. In the study overall: Sites in the United States, Italy and Spain provided acute and convalescent COVID-19 samples. From T cells, B-cell-depleted T cells, or PBMCs came the material, which was cDNA or gDNA.

In the original processing: Quantification of nucleated cells was approximated via reference gene primer amplification. Assay: immunoSEQ multiplex PCR; the TCRdb copy retains only in-frame clones and omits some. That table gives V, J and clone size, and the DNA gave D and trimming. The profile shows roughly 250,000 clones, about 86% of them singletons. CDR1 is MDHEN, CDR2 SYDVKM, per germline. The V and J ends lost 8 bases and 4 bases, in that order; junction bases with no gene match: 5. The CDR3 length is 12 residues. V usage is TRBV28 and J usage is TRBJ2-7, with 7 bases lining up with TRBD1. The sequence was collected from a woman aged 80 or over with acute or convalescent COVID-19. Sequences were obtained from peripheral blood. The CDR3 is CASYGRGYEQYF. CDR3 sequence (DNA): TGTGCCAGCTATGGCAGGGGGTACGAGCAGTACTTC.